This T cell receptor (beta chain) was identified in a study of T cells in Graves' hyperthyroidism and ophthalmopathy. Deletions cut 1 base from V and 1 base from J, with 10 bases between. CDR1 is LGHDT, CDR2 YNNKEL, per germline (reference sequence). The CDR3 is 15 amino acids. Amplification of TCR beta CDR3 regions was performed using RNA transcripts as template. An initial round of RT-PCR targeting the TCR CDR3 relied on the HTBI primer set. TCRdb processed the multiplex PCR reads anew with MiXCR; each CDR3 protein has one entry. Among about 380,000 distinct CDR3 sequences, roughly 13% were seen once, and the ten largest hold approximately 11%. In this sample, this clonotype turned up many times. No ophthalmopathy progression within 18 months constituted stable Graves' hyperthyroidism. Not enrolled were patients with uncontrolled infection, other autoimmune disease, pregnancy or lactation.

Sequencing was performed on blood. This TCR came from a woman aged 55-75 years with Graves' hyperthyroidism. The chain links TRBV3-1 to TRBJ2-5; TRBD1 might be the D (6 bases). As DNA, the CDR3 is TGTGCCAGCAGCCAAGGTCCAGGGGCCCAAGAGACCCAGTACTTC. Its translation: CASSQGPGAQETQYF.